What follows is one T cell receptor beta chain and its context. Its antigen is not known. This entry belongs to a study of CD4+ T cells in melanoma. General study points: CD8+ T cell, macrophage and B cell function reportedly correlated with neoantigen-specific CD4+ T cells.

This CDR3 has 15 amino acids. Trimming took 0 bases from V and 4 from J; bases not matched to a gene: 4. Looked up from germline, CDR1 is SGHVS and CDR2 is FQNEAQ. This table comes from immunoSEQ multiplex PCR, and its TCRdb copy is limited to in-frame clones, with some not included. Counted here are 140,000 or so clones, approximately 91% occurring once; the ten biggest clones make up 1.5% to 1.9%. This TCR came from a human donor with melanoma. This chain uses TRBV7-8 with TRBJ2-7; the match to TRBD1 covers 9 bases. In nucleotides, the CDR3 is TGTGCCAGCAGCTTAGCCGGGACAGGGACTTACGAGCAGTACTTC. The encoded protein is CASSLAGTGTYEQYF.